This T cell receptor (beta chain) came from a study of memory CD4+ T cells and cytomegalovirus serostatus (dated by TCRdb to between 2018 and 2021). The study in broad terms: The cohort comprised about 33 healthy Belgian adults, 9 CMV seropositive and some 24 CMV seronegative. To replicate a published TCR-based CMV serostatus classifier, the researchers sequenced the CD4+ memory TCRbeta repertoires of a Belgian cohort whose cytomegalovirus serostatus was known.

What the study reported, not specific to this receptor: On the Belgian cohort, the classifier based on the original framework reached a median bootstrapped AUC of nearly 0.96, with a 95% CI of 0.76-1.00. Of under 200 previously reported CMV-associated TCRbeta sequences, approximately 70 appeared in the CD4+ memory repertoires, each in one to five individuals. For CMV serostatus prediction, a median bootstrapped AUC of about 0.96 was reached with the original framework, and a median bootstrapped AUC of 0.91 was reached with a US-trained random forest. Only CD4+CD45RO+ memory cells were sequenced, in contrast to the original study, which included naive and memory CD4+ and CD8+ populations. The results were interpreted as suggesting that the CMV-associated TCR signature is mostly present in the CD4+ memory repertoire.

Taken from cysteine to phenylalanine, the CDR3 has 13 residues. Solely the CDR3 DNA is kept, with 39 bases framed from the first base. V and J lose 6 bases and 4 bases, and a span of 12 bases separates them. CDR1 and CDR2 were assigned from the germline V gene as MNHNS and SASEGT. This clone has just one count. Its antigen remains undetermined. No qualities accompany the bases; no much larger clone lies one base away. Genomic DNA was extracted from sorted cells with the Quick-DNA Microprep Kit. Amplification of TCRbeta DNA was done with the immunoSEQ hsTCRbeta kit, following the protocol from the manufacturer. An Illumina MiSeq instrument was used to sequence the TCRbeta libraries. Per the authors' processing: Following removal of out-of-frame sequences, 2.2 million or so distinct TCRbeta sequences were retained, with an average of approximately 69,000 per individual. Each individual was scored according to the count of 164 previously reported CMV-associated TCRbeta sequences and the total productive distinct TCRbeta count. A beta-binomial model was reimplemented in Python, and random forests from scikit-learn, run with default parameters, were trained on data from the US cohort. Classifier performance on the Belgian cohort was summarized as median AUC with percentile confidence intervals calculated over 10,000 bootstrap iterations. The source is immuneACCESS, and TCRdb retained only in-frame sequences with V and J called. Part of the clones is not carried over; for the studies checked, unresolved V genes explain less than half of this, and the remainder is unexplained. Clone size and V and J calls were adopted from that table, with D and trimming inferred from the DNA. In this sample the table shows some 57,000 clones, roughly 80% of which occur a single time. Around 0.83% of the sample is held by the ten biggest clonotypes.

Single viable CD3+CD4+CD8-CD45RO+ cells were sorted as memory CD4+ T cells on a FACSAria II. To determine CMV serostatus, a Roche Elecsys assay was used that detects serum IgG against CMV pp150, pp28, p38 and p52. After thawing, total CD4+ T cells were enriched by positive selection with CD4 magnetic microbeads. The samples came from a separate study whose specific focus was interrogating the CD4+ T cell memory repertoire. Peripheral blood mononuclear cells were isolated and cryopreserved according to standard operating procedures, and serum was kept at -80 degrees C. The staining used CD3-PerCP (BW264/56), CD4-APC (RPA-T4), CD45RO-PE (UCHT1) and CD8-Pacific Orange (3B5) antibodies, and Sytox blue was used to exclude non-viable cells.

The sequenced sample consisted of memory CD4+ T cells from blood. The rearranged segments are TRBV6-1 and TRBJ1-2; the D gene is not confidently resolved. This receptor was taken from an adult in good health and CMV-seronegative. The sequenced DNA is TGTGCCAGCAGGCTACTTCTGCCCTATGGCTACACCTTC. This encodes CASRLLLPYGYTF.